This record covers a single T cell receptor beta chain. Its binding antigen is unknown. Base qualities are not recorded, but no much larger clone differs from it by a single base. This entry belongs to a study of T cells in localized non-small cell lung cancer (dated by TCRdb to 2019 to 2021). About the investigation overall: T cell repertoires of 200 to 250 early-stage NSCLC patients were analyzed, with tumors being compared against uninvolved tumor-adjacent lungs. The cohort was made up of fewer than 250 treatment-naive NSCLC patients whose localized lung tumors had been resected. The mean age of the NSCLC patients was 60 to 85 years, with 120 to 150 men and 100 to 110 women.

The study at large found these results: Because of the exploratory design, TCR variables were selected using unadjusted p-values without false-discovery rate correction. Longer overall survival was associated with higher blood T cell density, whereas shorter survival was associated with higher adjacent-lung clonality. Of the top 100 tumor clones, a median of 57 were detected in paired uninvolved adjacent lung; under 30 were also among that lung's top 100. Because multi-region tumor sequencing was not performed, intratumor heterogeneity could not be ruled out. Uninvolved tumor-adjacent lung showed the highest T cell clonality, higher than tumor, which suggests more focused antigenic responses in the uninvolved tumor-adjacent lung.

TCR beta CDR3 regions were sequenced from DNA using the immunoSEQ Assay. The published analysis was carried out like this. T cell density was computed as TCR beta template counts normalized to usable DNA estimated by amplifying housekeeping genes. The preseqR package was used to estimate richness by extrapolating to 400,000 templates for PBMC samples and to 120,000 templates for tissue samples. Clonality was calculated as one minus Pielou's evenness. Differential abundance testing on productive amino-acid clonotypes, with a minimum total count of 5 and an alpha of 0.1, was used to identify tissue-enriched TCRs. The Jaccard Index and the Morisita Overlap Index were used to quantify repertoire overlap between compartments. GLIPH grouped TCR beta CDR3s together with public tetramer-defined viral CDR3s, and a viral motif had to include at least three viral sequences and show V-gene enrichment. TCRdb limited this immuneACCESS table to in-frame rearrangements with V and J called. A share of clones is missing; checked studies link under half to unresolved V genes, and the rest is unexplained. V and J calls and clone size are those listed in that table; D and trimming were worked out from the DNA. Across this sample there are around 41,000 clones, with around 86% seen only once. The ten largest clones take up roughly 7% of the sample.

Taken from cysteine to phenylalanine, the CDR3 has 14 residues. Only the CDR3 DNA stays, 42 bases, in frame from base 1. V is reduced by 3 bases and J by 6 bases, leaving a spacing of 11 bases between them. The germline V gene encodes CDR1 LGHNA and CDR2 YNFKEQ. At diagnosis, tumor, uninvolved tumor-adjacent lung and peripheral blood were collected and then preserved as a mix of FFPE and fresh-frozen material. For TCR repertoire profiling, the blood samples were analyzed as peripheral blood mononuclear cells. The receptor comes from a woman aged 18 to 50 with stage III lung adenocarcinoma. The chain joins TRBV4-2 to TRBJ2-2; the D region possibly corresponds to TRBD2 (5 bases align). Sequencing was performed on peripheral blood, taken before any cancer treatment. The CDR3 region: CASSQGGEPGELFF. The bases are TGTGCCAGCAGCCAGGGTGGGGAGCCCGGGGAGCTGTTTTTT.